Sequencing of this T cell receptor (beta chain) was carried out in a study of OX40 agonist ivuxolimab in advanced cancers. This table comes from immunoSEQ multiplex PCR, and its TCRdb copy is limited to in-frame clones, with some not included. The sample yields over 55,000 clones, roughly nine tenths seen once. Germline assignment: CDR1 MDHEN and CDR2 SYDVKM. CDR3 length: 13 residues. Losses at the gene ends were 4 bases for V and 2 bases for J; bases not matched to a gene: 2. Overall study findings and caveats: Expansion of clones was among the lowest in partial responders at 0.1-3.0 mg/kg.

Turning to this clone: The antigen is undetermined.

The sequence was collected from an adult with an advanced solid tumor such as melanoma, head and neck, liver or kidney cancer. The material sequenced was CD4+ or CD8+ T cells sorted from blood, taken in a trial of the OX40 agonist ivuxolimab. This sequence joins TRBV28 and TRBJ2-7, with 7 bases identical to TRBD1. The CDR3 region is CASSWDSTYEQYF. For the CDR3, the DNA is TGTGCCAGCAGTTGGGACAGTACCTACGAGCAGTACTTC.